The TCR beta chain under discussion was sequenced for a study of cytomegalovirus exposure and HLA in healthy donors (dated by TCRdb to 2015 to 2018). Regarding the study in general: An earlier analysis of some 600 of the donors reported approximately 300 Gb of sequence data and 117 million unique TCR beta sequences obtained from about 179 million T cells. An early release covering roughly 580 HLA-typed donors comprised about 290 gigabases of sequencing data and 85 million to 100 million unique TCR sequences. Among the roughly 390 genotyped donors, about 85% belonged to the genetic ancestry cluster associated with self-reported Caucasian donors. The aim of the study was to test whether cataloging public T cell receptors could identify signatures of past pathogen exposure. The T cell repertoires of 700 or so subjects were profiled by immunosequencing and related to cytomegalovirus serostatus. Besides the first cohort of approximately 670 subjects, a separate validation cohort made up of around 120 different subjects was used. The study combined high-throughput TCR immunosequencing, statistical association of individual TCRs with disease status, and machine learning to predict cytomegalovirus infection status. A later analysis re-analyzed previously published TCR beta repertoires from about 730 donors and added high-resolution HLA genotyping to study TCR occurrence patterns. Rather than drawing on any new phenotypic data, the later analysis identified candidate immune exposures from TCR beta sequences and the way those sequences occurred across donors. To decide whether each TCR beta V gene segment behaved as functional or pseudogenic, an earlier analysis of 587 of the donors relied on high-throughput TCR beta sequencing. Donor age, sex, ethnicity and CMV serostatus were collected together with the repertoire data. A later genetic analysis took genome-wide SNP genotypes for about three fifths of the roughly 670 donors and used that subset as a discovery cohort. Every repertoire in the discovery cohort had been generated on one and the same sequencing platform. HLA typing covered class I and class II loci at four-digit resolution. Typing coverage varied by locus: about 629-630 donors for A, B, C, DRB1 and DQB1; more than 500 for DQA1; around 570 for DPA1; roughly 450 for DPB1. Roughly 5 DR-DQ haplotypes were handled as single units for association and clustering, since linkage in the cohort was strong. Among 398 genotyped donors of the cohort, an average of roughly 240,000 unique TCR beta nucleotide sequences were sequenced per donor, roughly 20% of them non-productive.

The receptor library was made with the immunoSEQ multiplex PCR assay. A mixture of 60 forward primers for TCR Vbeta segments and 13 reverse primers for TCR Jbeta segments was used in the multiplex PCR. The CDR3 region of rearranged TCR beta genes was amplified from genomic DNA with a multiplex PCR assay. Amplified TCR beta libraries were sequenced as 87-base-pair reads on the Illumina HiSeq System. Per the original workflow: A later analysis counted about 80 million unique TCR beta chains across the 690 or so repertoires, and some 11 million of these chains were shared by at least two donors. Raw reads were error-corrected and collapsed into unique sequences with a nearest-neighbor algorithm that merged closely related sequences to remove PCR and sequencing errors. V, D and J gene segments were assigned by aligning CDR3 sequences to IMGT reference sequences. For a sequence to be retained, a match of at least six nucleotides to both a V gene segment and a J gene segment was required. Rearrangements were classified as productive when the CDR3 lacked stop codons and remained in frame with V and J, and all other rearrangements were classified as non-productive. Following IMGT convention, CDR3 was defined as the stretch from the second conserved V-encoded cysteine up to the conserved J-encoded phenylalanine. The earlier analysis of approximately 500 of the donors excluded sequences that lacked an unambiguous match to a single V gene segment. In an earlier analysis of 587 of the donors, a V segment was called functional when productive rearrangements were above 56.7%, and segregating when the standard deviation between donors exceeded 5%. To diagnose cytomegalovirus status from the catalog of TCR beta chain sequences, a statistical classification framework was built. In a later analysis, TCR nucleotide sequences were compared against IMGT/GENE-DB human TR gene sequences so that V and J genes could be assigned. In a later analysis, CDR3 sequences and most-parsimonious VDJ recombination scenarios were assigned using the TCRdist pipeline. A later analysis defined each TCR beta chain by its CDR3 amino acid sequence plus V-gene family, and excluded reads lacking a unique V-gene family. A later analysis removed 500 to 600 highly shared, low-generation-probability nucleotide sequences to deal with suspected cross-contamination and a sequencing artifact. In a later analysis, a clonal expansion index for each public chain was calculated from normalized within-repertoire ranks of inferred template counts. In a later analysis, generation probabilities were computed with a VDJ recombination model fitted to out-of-frame rearrangements, and the resulting probabilities were checked against IGoR. In a later analysis, hypergeometric tests were used to score TCR-TCR, TCR-HLA and TCR-CMV co-occurrence, with a repertoire-size bias correction applied to TCR pairs. False discovery rates were estimated in a later analysis by permuting HLA or CMV assignments 20 times. In a later analysis, co-occurring TCRs were grouped using DBSCAN, with TCRdist sequence similarity added in when clustering inside HLA-allele-positive subsets. Repertoires with fewer than 30,000 or more than 120,000 public chains were left out of co-occurrence clustering, as were four to six repertoires with anomalous nucleotide sharing. TCRdb's version of the immuneACCESS table is confined to in-frame rearrangements and falls short of the full clone set. An unresolved V gene accounts for under half of the shortfall where checked; the remainder is of unknown origin. V and J calls and clone size follow that table, whereas D and trimming were derived from the DNA. The sample records tens of thousands of clones, roughly 80% of which are singletons. The top ten constitute roughly 2.2% of the sample.

V loses 0 bases, J loses 2 bases, and the germline ends lie 18 bases apart. The CDR3 measures 18 amino acids from cysteine to phenylalanine. Of the read, only the CDR3 DNA is kept; its 54 bases are in frame from base 1. CDR1 SGHRS and CDR2 YFSETQ are derived from the germline V gene. The cohort comprised 670 or so healthy bone marrow donors. At the time of sampling, every cohort member was nominally healthy, though immune exposures that went unrecorded were likely present. The donor tested CMV seronegative, placing the donor among the approximately 400 seronegative members of the cohort. A peripheral blood sample was collected from each donor, and TCR beta sequencing was performed on peripheral blood mononuclear cells. The Qiagen DNeasy Blood Extraction Kit was used to extract genomic DNA from the blood cell samples. With respect to this clone: This receptor's antigen is unknown. Base qualities are not recorded, but no much larger clone differs from it by a single base.

Study-level results and caveats: Because some donors lacked HLA typing at each locus, the association tests relied only on the typed subset. Approximately 18 rarely observed V segments, including chromosome 9 orphons, were excluded from the earlier analysis of approximately 500 of the donors because counts were too low. An earlier analysis of approximately 570 of the donors showed that most TCR beta V segments appeared in productive rearrangements either about 90% or about 30% of the time, which broadly matched IMGT annotations. V-gene and J-gene trimming of TCR beta chains was associated with a missense DCLRE1C variant in a later genetic analysis, and the association was replicated in an independent cohort. Most TCR sequences were seen in very few donors, while some public TCRs were found in many individuals. In a later genetic analysis, fewer N-insertions in productive TCRs were reported among donors in an Asian-associated ancestry cluster than the roughly 700-donor mean. Linkage disequilibrium might explain the correlated functional status among segregating V segments, but an unknown experimental factor could not be ruled out. A few of the identified cytomegalovirus-associated TCR beta chains were confirmed in vitro to be specific for cytomegalovirus antigens. Roughly uniform sequencing depth across donors was assumed in presence/absence analyses, although this assumption may not hold. A further reported finding was that TCR beta sequences accurately predicted the HLA-A and HLA-B alleles for most subjects in the first cohort. A later analysis associated about 16,000 TCR beta sequences with specific HLA alleles at a false discovery rate of 0.05. This cohort had only TCR beta chains sequenced, and the lack of alpha or paired-chain data limited which features could be detected. Immune exposure information for the cohort was limited to CMV serostatus. In a later analysis, HLA-associated TCR beta chains showed more clonal expansion and lower generation probabilities than non-associated chains that were equally common. In the study, approximately 160 TCR beta chains were listed as associated with cytomegalovirus. The classifier was reported to diagnose cytomegalovirus status with high specificity and sensitivity in both the original cohort and the validation cohort. A group of highly shared sequence variants was considered likely to be a technical artifact of the sequencing pipeline. Several of the top co-occurrence clusters appeared to be linked to parvovirus B19, influenza, CMV and Epstein-Barr virus, according to a later analysis. When HLA alleles, especially DR and DQ, strongly co-occurred, TCR associations were difficult to assign to individual alleles. In a later analysis, the rate of TCR association differed among HLA loci, with DRB1 alleles having the most associated TCRs and HLA-C alleles having the fewest. The authors suggested that the approach could potentially be generalized to other disease states and immunological phenotypes. The 87-base-pair reads could not distinguish some IMGT-functional V segments, including TRBV6-2 and TRBV6-3, so those segments were excluded. In a later analysis, most CMV-associated TCR beta chains were found to appear HLA-restricted, with HLA associations seemingly driven largely by CMV exposure.

This receptor chain uses TRBV5-1 and TRBJ2-1; matching of 6 bases hints at TRBD1 as the D gene. The receptor was derived from a man in his forties in good health and CMV-seronegative. Sequencing was carried out using PBMCs. In nucleotide form, the sequence is TGCGCCAGCAGCTTGGCCTCGACACAGGGACCCCCCTACAATGAGCAGTTCTTC. Its coded protein is CASSLASTQGPPYNEQFF.